This T cell receptor (beta chain) was captured by sequencing in a study of OX40 agonist ivuxolimab in advanced cancers. Study context: A history of anti-PD-1, anti-PD-L1 or anti-CTLA-4 therapy was acceptable, and roughly 40% had some.

TCRdb keeps only in-frame clones here, not all; method: immunoSEQ multiplex PCR. The data show over 40,000 clones, about 88% seen once. Germline V gene data show CDR1 as MNHNS and CDR2 as SASEGT. With 6 bases clipped from V and 7 bases from J, the junction kept 10 bases outside the gene matches. The CDR3 covers 15 residues. The specimen was CD4+ or CD8+ T cells sorted from blood, collected in a trial of the OX40 agonist ivuxolimab. This sequence originates from an adult with an advanced solid tumor such as melanoma, head and neck, liver or kidney cancer. The rearrangement uses TRBV6-1 and TRBJ2-1, with 9 bases matching TRBD2. The CDR3 DNA is TGTGCCAGCAGGGCGTTAGCGGGAGCAAGGAATGAGCAGTTCTTC. It codes for CASRALAGARNEQFF.